This record concerns one T cell receptor beta chain sequence. Its antigen is not identified. Germline V gene lookup returns CDR1 LGHNA and CDR2 YSLEER. The CDR3 length is 16 residues. Between the trimmed V and J ends, which lost 2 bases and 7 bases, there was a span of 17 bases. The data stem from a study of OX40 agonist ivuxolimab in advanced cancers. Study-level background: Ivuxolimab, an agonist antibody against OX40 (CD134), was given to patients. Overall study findings and caveats: Researchers report that CD8+ T cells had, on average, more expanded clones than CD4+. CD4+ and CD8+ T cells in blood underwent clonal expansion by week 6 at 0.1 to 3.0 mg/kg.

TCRdb's copy holds only in-frame clones and misses some; the assay was immunoSEQ multiplex PCR. The table has 74,000 or so clones, more than 85% seen once. The sequence was obtained from an adult with an advanced solid tumor such as melanoma, head and neck, liver or kidney cancer. Sequencing was performed on CD4+ or CD8+ T cells sorted from blood, taken in a trial of the OX40 agonist ivuxolimab. V gene TRBV4-3 combines with J gene TRBJ1-4, with D possibly being TRBD1 (5 bases). The CDR3 bases are TGCGCCAGCAGCCAAAGAAACCCGCTTGGGGGTGAAAAACTGTTTTTT. Residues: CASSQRNPLGGEKLFF.